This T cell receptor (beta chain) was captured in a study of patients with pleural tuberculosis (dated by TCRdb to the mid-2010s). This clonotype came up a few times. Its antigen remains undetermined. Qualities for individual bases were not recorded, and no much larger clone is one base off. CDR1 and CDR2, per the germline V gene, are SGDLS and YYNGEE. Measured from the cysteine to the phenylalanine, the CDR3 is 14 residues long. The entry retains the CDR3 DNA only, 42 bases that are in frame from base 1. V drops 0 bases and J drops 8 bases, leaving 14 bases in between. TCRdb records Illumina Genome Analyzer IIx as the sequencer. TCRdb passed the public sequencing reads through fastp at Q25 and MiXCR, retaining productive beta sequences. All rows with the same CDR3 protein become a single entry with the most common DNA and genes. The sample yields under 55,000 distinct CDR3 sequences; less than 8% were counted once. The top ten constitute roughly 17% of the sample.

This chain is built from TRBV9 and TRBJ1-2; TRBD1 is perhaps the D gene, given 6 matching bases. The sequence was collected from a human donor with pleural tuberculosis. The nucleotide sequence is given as TGTGCCAGCAGCGTAGGGGGGGCAGGGTACGGCTACACCTTC. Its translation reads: CASSVGGAGYGYTF.